A single sample gave rise to the 25 T cell receptor beta chains below, sequenced in a study of cytomegalovirus exposure and HLA in healthy donors (TCRdb year 2017). The method behind the library was the immunoSEQ multiplex PCR assay. A mixture of 60 forward primers for TCR Vbeta segments and 13 reverse primers for TCR Jbeta segments was used in the multiplex PCR. TCRdb took over this immuneACCESS table, retaining in-frame rearrangements with V and J assigned. Such tables are incomplete; in checked studies, under half of the missing clones stem from an unresolved V gene, and the remainder is unexplained. The sample table lists some 200,000 clones, roughly 84% of them with a count of one. The top ten clonotypes cover 1.2% to 1.5% of the sample. The sequenced material came from PBMCs. These receptors all come from a girl aged 10 to 17 in good health and CMV-seronegative.

The V gene is TRBV6-5, the J gene TRBJ2-5; a weak D match, TRBD2 (7 bases). Per germline, CDR1 MNHEY and CDR2 SVGAGI. V gave up 2 bases and J gave up 4 bases, with 14 bases separating them. CDR3 size: 15 residues. The chain's CDR3 is CASSYGRGGRETQYF. The CDR3 bases are TGTGCCAGCAGTTACGGAAGGGGGGGCAGAGAGACCCAGTACTTC.

J is TRBJ2-3 and V is TRBV5-5, with D possibly TRBD2 on 7 matching bases. Germline V lookup: CDR1 SGHKS, CDR2 YYEKEE (reference sequence). V was trimmed by 3 bases and J by 2 bases, leaving 13 bases between them. CDR3 size: 15 residues. The DNA of the CDR3 is TGTGCCAGCAGCTGGCCGGGGGGCCCCACAGATACGCAGTATTTT. Residues: CASSWPGGPTDTQYF. Full variable domain (remainder filled in from reference TRBV5-5 and TRBJ2-3): DAGVTQSPTHLIKTRGQQVTLRCSPISGHKSVSWYQQVLGQGPQFIFQYYEKEERGRGNFPDRFSARQFPNYSSELNVNALLLGDSALYLCASSWPGGPTDTQYFGPGTRLTVL.

This clone came up once. The rearrangement links TRBV7-8 to TRBJ2-5; 7 nucleotides line up with TRBD1. With V trimmed by 5 bases and J by 2 bases, 5 bases remained unmatched. Germline V gene lookup returns CDR1 SGHVS and CDR2 FQNEAQ. There are 14 residues in the CDR3. Here the CDR3 DNA reads TGTGCCAGCAGCCTGAGACAGGGACAAGAGACCCAGTACTTC. Its protein is CASSLRQGQETQYF.

The chain combines TRBV11-2 with TRBJ1-3; 8 bases align to TRBD1. The J segment lost 6 bases and the V segment lost 5 bases, leaving 6 bases of the junction unmatched. The CDR3 runs to 14 residues. CDR1 and CDR2 from the germline V gene are SGHAT and FQNNGV. DNA of the CDR3: TGTGCCAGCAGCCCAGGGGGCACGGTAAACACCATATATTTT. It yields the protein CASSPGGTVNTIYF.

This clone has only one observation. V usage is TRBV7-2 and J usage is TRBJ1-6; 10 nucleotides match TRBD1. Germline V gene lookup returns CDR1 SGHTA and CDR2 FQGNSA. Losses at the gene ends were 1 base for V and 1 base for J; bases not matched to a gene: 7. This CDR3 spans 19 amino acids. The CDR3 coding sequence is TGTGCCAGCAGCTTAGGGACAGGGGGGGTAGTGTCCTATAATTCACCCCTCCACTTT. Translated, it gives CASSLGTGGVVSYNSPLHF.

The chain joins TRBV28 to TRBJ1-2; 9 bases match TRBD1. Per the germline V gene, CDR1 is MDHEN and CDR2 is SYDVKM. This CDR3 has 15 residues. Germline trimming cut 6 bases from V and 8 bases from J; bases unmatched to any gene: 13. CDR3 bases: TGTGCCAGCAGCCAAGCCGTCGGGACAGGGAGGGGCTACACCTTC. Translation gives CASSQAVGTGRGYTF.

The rearrangement uses TRBV6-5 and TRBJ2-7; 7 bases fit TRBD2. With V trimmed by 7 bases and J by 6 bases, 12 bases remained unmatched. CDR3 length equals 14 residues. The germline CDR1 and CDR2 sequences are MNHEY and SVGAGI. CDR3 bases: TGTGCCAGCAAGGGGACGGGACTACATGGCGAGCAGTACTTC. This gives the protein CASKGTGLHGEQYF.

This clone was observed once. The V and J genes are TRBV5-1 and TRBJ1-2; D call uncertain. The CDR3 length is 15 residues. Per the germline V gene, CDR1 is SGHRS and CDR2 is YFSETQ. V was pared by 0 bases and J by 8 bases, with 17 bases between. CDR3: CASSLVLVSESGYTF. CDR3 coding DNA: TGCGCCAGCAGCTTGGTTCTGGTATCTGAGAGCGGCTACACCTTC.

The count of this clone is one. The chain uses TRBV29-1 and TRBJ1-6; weak D call: TRBD1 (6 bases). The V and J ends lost 6 bases and 8 bases respectively, with 11 bases between them. This CDR3 has 12 residues. CDR1 and CDR2 (germline): SQVTM, ANQGSEA. The CDR3 protein is CSVGHGDSPLHF. The CDR3 region has the DNA TGCAGCGTGGGACATGGGGATTCACCCCTCCACTTT. Using reference TRBV29-1 and TRBJ1-6 for the parts outside the CDR3, the full variable domain is SAVISQKPSRDICQRGTSLTIQCQVDSQVTMMFWYRQQPGQSLTLIATANQGSEATYESGFVIDKFPISRPNLTFSTLTVSNMSPEDSSIYLCSVGHGDSPLHFGNGTRLTVT.

The V call is TRBV7-8, the J call TRBJ1-2; TRBD1 matches at 7 bases. The CDR3 extends over 14 amino acids. Trimming took 2 bases from V and 4 from J; bases not matched to a gene: 4. Germline V gives CDR1 SGHVS, CDR2 FQNEAQ. DNA of the CDR3: TGTGCCAGCAGCTTACGACAGGGCGTCTATGGCTACACCTTC. Protein: CASSLRQGVYGYTF.

V gene TRBV5-1 combines with J gene TRBJ1-1; D perhaps matches TRBD1 (6 bases). Germline CDR1 reads SGHRS; CDR2 reads YFSETQ. Trimming pared 3 bases from V and 2 bases from J, leaving 11 bases between. This CDR3 region has 14 residues. DNA of the CDR3: TGCGCCAGCAGCTCAGGGACACCCAACACTGAAGCTTTCTTT. Translating gives CASSSGTPNTEAFF.

The genes are TRBV6-5 and TRBJ2-3; the match to TRBD1 covers 9 bases. From germline, CDR1 is MNHEY and CDR2 SVGAGI. The CDR3 covers 14 residues. V trimming: 7 bases; J trimming: 5 bases; junction bases outside the gene matches: 7. The CDR3: CASKRTGEQDTQYF. DNA of the CDR3: TGTGCCAGCAAAAGGACAGGGGAGCAAGATACGCAGTATTTT.

This chain joins TRBV4-2 and TRBJ2-2; TRBD2 aligns across 11 bases. This CDR3 comprises 19 residues. Germline lookup yields CDR1 LGHNA and CDR2 YNFKEQ. V shed 4 bases and J 5 bases; nucleotides not matched to a gene: 15. The CDR3 coding sequence is TGTGCCAGCAGCCCCTACACTAGCGGGGGATCAAGGGGGACCGGGGAGCTGTTTTTT. Translated: CASSPYTSGGSRGTGELFF.

The V gene is TRBV9, the J gene TRBJ1-6, with TRBD1 as a possible D gene (6 bases). Deletions cut 5 bases from V and 8 bases from J, with 17 bases between. Germline assignment: CDR1 SGDLS and CDR2 YYNGEE. CDR3 length: 15 amino acids. The chain's CDR3 is CASSWTADPHSPLHF. In DNA form, the CDR3 reads TGTGCCAGCAGTTGGACAGCCGATCCCCATTCACCCCTCCACTTT.

The chain links TRBV28 to TRBJ2-7; TRBD2 matches 7 bases. Germline trimming cut 9 bases from V and 5 bases from J; bases unmatched to any gene: 13. CDR3 length: 14 residues. Germline V gene lookup returns CDR1 MDHEN and CDR2 SYDVKM. CDR3 region: CASKPGGTVHEQYF. CDR3 coding DNA: TGTGCCAGTAAACCCGGGGGGACGGTCCACGAGCAGTACTTC.

The V and J genes are TRBV7-9 and TRBJ2-1; 7 nucleotides line up with TRBD2. The CDR3 is 15 amino acids. Germline CDR1 and CDR2: SEHNR and FQNEAQ (reference sequence). Trimming removed 5 bases from V and 14 bases from J; junction bases left unmatched: 18. CDR3 in DNA: TGTGCCAGCAGCCAAGCGTTGGTAGCGGGTACTGCTAAGTTCTTC. It translates to CASSQALVAGTAKFF.

V gene TRBV11-2 combines with J gene TRBJ2-1; tentatively, D is TRBD1 (5 bases). Germline CDR1 reads SGHAT; CDR2 reads FQNNGV. The CDR3 totals 11 residues. The V and J ends lost 3 bases and 8 bases respectively, with 5 bases between them. The CDR3 here is CASSLTDEQFF. CDR3 coding DNA: TGTGCCAGCAGCTTGACAGATGAGCAGTTCTTC.

The chain carries TRBV28 and TRBJ2-6; no definite D call. Germline V gene data show CDR1 as MDHEN and CDR2 as SYDVKM. The CDR3 totals 15 residues. Trimming left V 8 bases short and J 0 bases short, with 11 bases between. CDR3 DNA sequence: TGTGCCAGCGCGGATGGTAGCTCTGGGGCCAACGTCCTGACTTTC. Encoded protein: CASADGSSGANVLTF.

This chain joins TRBV9 and TRBJ2-3, with D perhaps TRBD2 (5 bases). The CDR3 loop spans 16 amino acids. CDR1 SGDLS and CDR2 YYNGEE come from the germline V gene. Between the trimmed V and J ends, which lost 0 bases and 4 bases, there was a span of 15 bases. The CDR3 DNA is TGTGCCAGCAGCGTAGCTCCGAACCGGGGAGCAGATACGCAGTATTTT. This gives the protein CASSVAPNRGADTQYF.

This chain joins TRBV4-2 and TRBJ2-1, with TRBD2 matching over 11 bases. Germline-derived CDR1 and CDR2 are LGHNA and YNFKEQ. The CDR3 is made up of 18 amino acids. The junction had 10 bases not matched to a gene; V was cut back by 0 bases and J by 6 bases. The CDR3 sequence is CASSQDLLLAGGFNEQFF. As DNA, the CDR3 is TGTGCCAGCAGCCAAGATCTTCTCCTAGCGGGAGGATTCAATGAGCAGTTCTTC.

This chain links TRBV29-1 with TRBJ2-7, with D possibly matching TRBD2 (6 bases). Germline assignment: CDR1 SQVTM and CDR2 ANQGSEA. The CDR3 covers 13 residues. V was trimmed by 2 bases and J by 1 base, leaving 9 bases between them. CDR3 protein: CSVEPSDSYEQYF. Written as DNA, the CDR3 is TGCAGCGTTGAACCTAGCGATTCCTACGAGCAGTACTTC.

The CDR3 DNA reads TGTGCCTGGAGTACAGGGCCTAATGAAAAACTGTTTTTT. Translated, it gives CAWSTGPNEKLFF. The chain carries TRBV30 and TRBJ1-4; D is perhaps TRBD1 (6 bases). The CDR3 spans 13 residues. CDR1 GTSNPN and CDR2 SVGIG come from the germline V gene (reference sequence). The V end lost 2 bases, the J end lost 3 bases, and 7 bases lay between the germline ends.

This clone was observed a single time. This rearrangement joins TRBV28 to TRBJ2-2, with D possibly matching TRBD1 (6 bases). V lost 5 bases and J 7 bases, leaving 17 bases between the germline ends. Germline V gives CDR1 MDHEN, CDR2 SYDVKM. This CDR3 contains 15 residues. CDR3 DNA: TGTGCCAGCAGTCCATGGCCAACAGGGAACGGGGAGCTGTTTTTT. Translated, it gives CASSPWPTGNGELFF.

The V gene is TRBV7-2, the J gene TRBJ1-6; no clear D gene. CDR1 SGHTA and CDR2 FQGNSA come from the germline V gene. V was trimmed by 5 bases and J by 9 bases, leaving 11 bases between them. This CDR3 spans 13 amino acids. CDR3 region: CASSQITGSPLHF. The CDR3 DNA reads TGTGCCAGCAGCCAAATAACGGGTTCACCCCTCCACTTT.

This rearrangement joins TRBV11-3 to TRBJ1-3, with D possibly TRBD1 on 6 matching bases. Germline V gives CDR1 SGHNT, CDR2 YENEEA. This CDR3 is 14 amino acids long. The V end lost 1 base, the J end lost 2 bases, and 6 bases lay between the germline ends. The CDR3 DNA is TGTGCCAGCAGCTTAGGGGGGCCTGGAAACACCATATATTTT. It is translated as CASSLGGPGNTIYF.